This is a list of T cell receptor beta chains from one sample in a study of blood T cell repertoires in COVID-19. Assay: immunoSEQ multiplex PCR; the TCRdb copy retains only in-frame clones and omits some. The sample lists some 130,000 clones; 75% to 90% were seen once. The sample was PBMCs or T cells enriched from blood (not recorded which). The receptors here all came from a young man who had recovered from COVID-19. Both conserved end residues are part of each CDR3. Fields, in order: clone size, J gene, D gene, V gene, CDR3 protein, CDR3 DNA. The D gene is left open where the match is weak. Rows may omit the clone size; those that give it use once, few, many or a size class.

clone_size: -
j_call: TRBJ1-4
d_call: TRBD1
v_call: TRBV6-5
cdr3_aa: CASQGTGDEKLFF
cdr3_nt: TGTGCCAGCCAAGGGACAGGGGACGAAAAACTGTTTTTT

clone_size: -
j_call: TRBJ1-5
d_call: -
v_call: TRBV28
cdr3_aa: CASTLAGDGQPQHF
cdr3_nt: TGTGCCAGCACATTAGCAGGGGATGGTCAGCCCCAGCATTTT

clone_size: -
j_call: TRBJ2-3
d_call: -
v_call: TRBV12-3/TRBV12-4
cdr3_aa: CASSWGGEWTQYF
cdr3_nt: TGTGCCAGCAGTTGGGGGGGCGAGTGGACGCAGTATTTT

clone_size: -
j_call: TRBJ1-2
d_call: TRBD1
v_call: TRBV5-4
cdr3_aa: CASSWGTGALDGYTF
cdr3_nt: TGTGCCAGCAGCTGGGGGACAGGCGCCCTGGATGGCTACACCTTC

clone_size: -
j_call: TRBJ2-7
d_call: TRBD2
v_call: TRBV12-5
cdr3_aa: CASTSATYEQYF
cdr3_nt: TGTGCTAGCACTAGCGCAACCTACGAGCAGTACTTC

clone_size: -
j_call: TRBJ2-1
d_call: TRBD2
v_call: TRBV7-6
cdr3_aa: CASSQTGTSAYNEQFF
cdr3_nt: TGTGCCAGCAGCCAAACCGGGACTAGCGCGTACAATGAGCAGTTCTTC

clone_size: once
j_call: TRBJ1-2
d_call: -
v_call: TRBV11-2
cdr3_aa: CASEWTPEYGYTF
cdr3_nt: TGTGCCAGCGAGTGGACACCGGAATATGGCTACACCTTC

clone_size: -
j_call: TRBJ1-2
d_call: -
v_call: TRBV9
cdr3_aa: CASSVVPGAQGLYGYTF
cdr3_nt: TGTGCCAGCAGCGTAGTTCCCGGGGCACAGGGTCTATATGGCTACACCTTC

clone_size: -
j_call: TRBJ2-4
d_call: -
v_call: TRBV6-5
cdr3_aa: CASSYREGGNIQYF
cdr3_nt: TGTGCCAGCAGTTACAGGGAGGGGGGAAACATTCAGTACTTC

clone_size: -
j_call: TRBJ2-1
d_call: TRBD2
v_call: TRBV5-4
cdr3_aa: CASSLTSGGNNEQFF
cdr3_nt: TGTGCCAGCAGCTTGACTAGCGGGGGGAACAATGAGCAGTTCTTC

clone_size: -
j_call: TRBJ1-1
d_call: TRBD1
v_call: TRBV5-1
cdr3_aa: CASSTGTGELEAFF
cdr3_nt: TGCGCCAGCAGCACTGGGACAGGGGAGCTTGAAGCTTTCTTT

clone_size: few
j_call: TRBJ1-5
d_call: TRBD1
v_call: TRBV20-1
cdr3_aa: CSASVVGGANHQPQHF
cdr3_nt: TGCAGTGCTAGTGTTGTAGGGGGCGCGAACCATCAGCCCCAGCATTTT

clone_size: -
j_call: TRBJ1-2
d_call: -
v_call: TRBV6-1
cdr3_aa: CASSERLSGGYTF
cdr3_nt: TGTGCCAGCAGTGAGCGGCTCTCGGGGGGCTACACCTTC

clone_size: -
j_call: TRBJ2-6
d_call: -
v_call: TRBV9
cdr3_aa: CASSFQTGINGANVLTF
cdr3_nt: TGTGCCAGCTCCTTTCAGACAGGCATCAATGGGGCCAACGTCCTGACTTTC

clone_size: -
j_call: TRBJ1-2
d_call: -
v_call: TRBV7-9
cdr3_aa: CASSPTEYGYTF
cdr3_nt: TGTGCCAGCAGCCCGACAGAGTATGGCTACACCTTC

clone_size: -
j_call: TRBJ2-7
d_call: -
v_call: TRBV7-9
cdr3_aa: CASSHSGSLGYEQYF
cdr3_nt: TGTGCCAGCAGCCATTCCGGGTCCCTGGGCTACGAGCAGTACTTC

clone_size: -
j_call: TRBJ2-2
d_call: -
v_call: TRBV29-1
cdr3_aa: CSVVTGNTGELFF
cdr3_nt: TGCAGCGTCGTAACAGGGAACACCGGGGAGCTGTTTTTT

clone_size: -
j_call: TRBJ1-1
d_call: -
v_call: TRBV18
cdr3_aa: CASSPDSSNTEAFF
cdr3_nt: TGTGCCAGCTCACCAGACAGTTCTAACACTGAAGCTTTCTTT

clone_size: -
j_call: TRBJ2-7
d_call: TRBD1
v_call: TRBV12-5
cdr3_aa: CASGTGTGAINEQYF
cdr3_nt: TGTGCTAGTGGTACCGGGACAGGGGCTATCAACGAGCAGTACTTC

clone_size: -
j_call: TRBJ2-2
d_call: TRBD1
v_call: TRBV30
cdr3_aa: CAWSSRGPGTGELFF
cdr3_nt: TGTGCCTGGAGTTCAAGGGGGCCGGGGACCGGGGAGCTGTTTTTT

clone_size: -
j_call: TRBJ2-3
d_call: -
v_call: TRBV6-4
cdr3_aa: CASSEGGLGTDTQYF
cdr3_nt: TGTGCCAGCAGTGAAGGCGGTTTGGGCACAGATACGCAGTATTTT

clone_size: -
j_call: TRBJ2-3
d_call: -
v_call: TRBV29-1
cdr3_aa: CSVTTDTQYF
cdr3_nt: TGCAGCGTTACTACAGATACGCAGTATTTT

clone_size: -
j_call: TRBJ2-4
d_call: TRBD1
v_call: TRBV5-8
cdr3_aa: CASSLTGTANIQYF
cdr3_nt: TGTGCCAGCAGCCTTACCGGGACAGCCAACATTCAGTACTTC

clone_size: -
j_call: TRBJ1-1
d_call: -
v_call: TRBV19
cdr3_aa: CASSIDGGARTEAFF
cdr3_nt: TGTGCCAGTAGTATAGATGGGGGCGCGAGGACTGAAGCTTTCTTT

clone_size: -
j_call: TRBJ1-5
d_call: -
v_call: TRBV18
cdr3_aa: CASSSVATGHYSNQPQHF
cdr3_nt: TGTGCCAGCTCATCGGTCGCTACAGGACATTATAGCAATCAGCCCCAGCATTTT

clone_size: -
j_call: TRBJ2-3
d_call: TRBD2
v_call: TRBV10-2
cdr3_aa: CASRPGTISTDTQYF
cdr3_nt: TGCGCCAGCAGACCCGGGACTATTAGCACAGATACGCAGTATTTT

clone_size: -
j_call: TRBJ2-2
d_call: -
v_call: TRBV6-5
cdr3_aa: CASRPQGTGELFF
cdr3_nt: TGTGCCAGCAGACCCCAGGGTACCGGGGAGCTGTTTTTT

clone_size: -
j_call: TRBJ2-3
d_call: TRBD1
v_call: TRBV5-6
cdr3_aa: CASRSSRGADRASTDTQYF
cdr3_nt: TGTGCCAGCAGGTCCTCACGAGGCGCAGACAGGGCGAGCACAGATACGCAGTATTTT

clone_size: -
j_call: TRBJ2-3
d_call: TRBD1
v_call: TRBV24-1
cdr3_aa: CATSDSRTGGTDTQYF
cdr3_nt: TGTGCCACCAGTGATTCTAGGACAGGGGGAACAGATACGCAGTATTTT

clone_size: -
j_call: TRBJ2-2
d_call: TRBD2
v_call: TRBV5-1
cdr3_aa: CASSSRETGELFF
cdr3_nt: TGCGCCAGCAGCTCGCGGGAGACCGGGGAGCTGTTTTTT

clone_size: once
j_call: TRBJ1-2
d_call: TRBD1
v_call: TRBV2
cdr3_aa: CASSEGQGATNYGYTF
cdr3_nt: TGTGCCAGCAGTGAAGGGCAGGGGGCCACTAACTATGGCTACACCTTC

clone_size: -
j_call: TRBJ2-7
d_call: TRBD1
v_call: TRBV2
cdr3_aa: CASSRQGPFYEQYF
cdr3_nt: TGTGCCAGCAGCAGACAGGGACCATTCTACGAGCAGTACTTC

clone_size: -
j_call: TRBJ2-1
d_call: -
v_call: TRBV9
cdr3_aa: CASSVRVDNEQFF
cdr3_nt: TGTGCCAGCAGCGTTAGAGTCGACAATGAGCAGTTCTTC

clone_size: once
j_call: TRBJ2-7
d_call: TRBD1
v_call: TRBV12-5
cdr3_aa: CASGRDSYEQYF
cdr3_nt: TGTGCTAGTGGAAGGGACAGCTACGAGCAGTACTTC